Listed below are T cell receptor beta chains from one sample, sequenced in a study of T-cell reconstitution after alpha-beta-depleted transplantation in children. TCRdb independently ran MiXCR on the PCR reads; one entry per CDR3 protein. The profile shows about 500,000 distinct CDR3 sequences, about an eighth of them singletons. The sample here was PBMCs, mostly from graft donor cells, taken 180 days after TCRalphabeta/CD19-depleted stem cell transplant. These receptors all come from a female patient aged 2 to 10 who had a stem cell transplant for aplastic anemia, so the T cells may come from the graft donor. The CDR3 runs from the conserved cysteine through the conserved F or W. D genes are given only for firm matches. Only some rows state a clone size, as once, few, many or a class for expanded clones.

J gene,D gene,V gene,clone size,CDR3 DNA,CDR3 protein
TRBJ2-1,.,TRBV6-2/TRBV6-3,few,TGTGCCAGCACCCCCAGCGGGAATGAGCAGTTCTTC,CASTPSGNEQFF
TRBJ2-1,.,TRBV20-1,few,TGCAGTGCTGCTAGATTCTCCTACAATGAGCAGTTCTTC,CSAARFSYNEQFF
TRBJ1-4,.,TRBV4-1,many,TGCGCCAGCAGCCCCCAAGGGGGTCACGAAAAACTGTTTTTT,CASSPQGGHEKLFF
TRBJ2-3,TRBD2,TRBV25-1,few,TGTGCCAGCAGTGACCCCGGGACTAGCGGGAGGGACCCAGATACGCAGTATTTT,CASSDPGTSGRDPDTQYF
TRBJ2-1,.,TRBV20-1,few,TGCAGTGCCGTAATAGGTACAACCTACAATGAGCAGTTCTTC,CSAVIGTTYNEQFF
TRBJ2-1,TRBD2,TRBV20-1,many,TGCAGTGCTCCCAGCGGGAGGGCCCTCTACAATGAGCAGTTCTTC,CSAPSGRALYNEQFF
TRBJ1-6,.,TRBV10-3,few,TGTGCCATCAGTGACAGGGTGAATTCACCCCTCCACTTT,CAISDRVNSPLHF
TRBJ2-3,.,TRBV11-3,few,TGTGCCAGCAGCTTCGTCAGGGACACAGATACGCAGTATTTT,CASSFVRDTDTQYF
TRBJ2-1,.,TRBV20-1,.,TGCAGTGCTAGGGAATTAGGACAGAACTACAATGAGCAGTTCTTC,CSARELGQNYNEQFF
TRBJ2-5,TRBD2,TRBV28,.,TGTGCCAGCAGTCCTCAACTAGCGGGAGTCCAGACCCAGTACTTC,CASSPQLAGVQTQYF
TRBJ2-2,.,TRBV7-2,.,TGTGCCAGCAGCTTAGCGTTGGGTTTCCCCGGGGAGCTGTTTTTT,CASSLALGFPGELFF
TRBJ2-1,.,TRBV7-2,few,TGTGCCAGCAGCTTGGACGACAGCGAATACAATGAGCAGTTCTTC,CASSLDDSEYNEQFF
TRBJ2-1,.,TRBV6-5,few,TGTGCCAGCAGCCCCTACAGGACCGATGAGCAGTTCTTC,CASSPYRTDEQFF
TRBJ1-5,.,TRBV24-1,few,TGTGCCACCAGTGACCAGGGGACCAATCAGCCCCAGCATTTT,CATSDQGTNQPQHF
TRBJ2-5,TRBD1,TRBV20-1,.,TGCAGTGCTAGAGATCAAAGACAGGGGGGAGAGACCCAGTACTTC,CSARDQRQGGETQYF
TRBJ2-1,TRBD1,TRBV20-1,many,TGCAGTGCTCGACGACAGGGCTTCTACAATGAGCAGTTCTTC,CSARRQGFYNEQFF
TRBJ2-4,TRBD2,TRBV12-3/TRBV12-4,.,TGTGCCGGGAGACGTGGGAGGGTGGGCATTCAGTACTTC,CAGRRGRVGIQYF
TRBJ2-5,.,TRBV15,few,TGTGCCACCAGCAGACCTCCACGACAGGCTCCTACGTACTTC,CATSRPPRQAPTYF
TRBJ1-4,.,TRBV20-1,.,TGCAGTGCTCCAGGGGATAACTCTGAAAAACTGTTTTTT,CSAPGDNSEKLFF
TRBJ2-5,.,TRBV3-1,once,TGTGCCAGCAGCCGAGAGCTCCCAGCTCAGGCCCAAGAGACCCAGTACTTC,CASSRELPAQAQETQYF
TRBJ1-2,TRBD1,TRBV5-1,.,TGCGCCAGCAGCTTAAGGACAGGGGGCCAATCGTGGGGCTACACCTTC,CASSLRTGGQSWGYTF
TRBJ2-3,TRBD1,TRBV4-2,few,TGTGCCAGCAGCCAAGTTGGGGGATTACAGGGGCCCGGGGATACGCAGTATTTT,CASSQVGGLQGPGDTQYF
TRBJ2-1,.,TRBV15,.,TGTGCCACCAGCAGAGATGGTGGGGCAGAAACGGCCTCCTACAATGAGCAGTTCTTC,CATSRDGGAETASYNEQFF
TRBJ2-1,TRBD1,TRBV20-1,few,TGCAGTGCTAGAGCAGGGGGCGACCTGCGTTACAATGAGCAGTTCTTC,CSARAGGDLRYNEQFF
TRBJ2-5,.,TRBV7-2,few,TGTGCCAGCAGCTTAGCGCCTAGACAGGGAGCGGGGCAAGAGACCCAGTACTTC,CASSLAPRQGAGQETQYF
TRBJ1-1,.,TRBV20-1,few,TGCAGTGCTAGTTTGTCGGACTTGAACACTGAAGCTTTCTTT,CSASLSDLNTEAFF
TRBJ1-4,TRBD1,TRBV29-1,.,TGCAGTTTTATGGCGACAGGGGGAAGAGAAAAACTGTTTTTT,CSFMATGGREKLFF
TRBJ1-6,.,TRBV7-2,.,TGTGCCAGCAGCCCCGTTGGAGGGGTCGGGAATTCACCCCTCCACTTT,CASSPVGGVGNSPLHF
TRBJ2-5,.,TRBV4-2,few,TGTGCCAGCAGCCACAACGTGGGGGACCCAGAGACCCAGTACTTC,CASSHNVGDPETQYF
TRBJ2-3,.,TRBV5-1,many,TGCGCCAGCTACGTAGGGAGCGGGTTCACAGATACGCAGTATTTT,CASYVGSGFTDTQYF
TRBJ1-1,TRBD1,TRBV10-3,few,TGTGCCATCAGTGAGCCTCTGGGACAGGGTTCGGGCACTGAAGCTTTCTTT,CAISEPLGQGSGTEAFF
TRBJ1-1,.,TRBV28,many,TGTGCCAGCAGCCCGACGCAGGGATTGAACACTGAAGCTTTCTTT,CASSPTQGLNTEAFF
TRBJ2-5,.,TRBV28,.,TGTGCCAGCAGTTTACTACAGTCGACTCAAGAGACCCAGTACTTC,CASSLLQSTQETQYF
TRBJ1-5,.,TRBV3-1,few,TGTGCCAGCAGCCAGACCCTCCGGCGAAATTATAGCAATCAGCCCCAGCATTTT,CASSQTLRRNYSNQPQHF
TRBJ2-1,TRBD2,TRBV7-8,.,TGTGCCAGCAGTCCCGCCCGTCTAGCGGGAGCTGGACCCTACAATGAGCAGTTCTTC,CASSPARLAGAGPYNEQFF
TRBJ2-7,.,TRBV3-1,.,TGTGCCAGCAGCCAATCCTCGCTCCCAAACTACGAGCAGTACTTC,CASSQSSLPNYEQYF
TRBJ2-2,TRBD1,TRBV29-1,many,TGCAGCACTTGGGACAGGCGGAACACCGGGGAGCTGTTTTTT,CSTWDRRNTGELFF
TRBJ2-3,TRBD1,TRBV12-3/TRBV12-4,few,TGTGCCAGCAGTTTAGATCAAACCGGGACAGGGTCAGATACGCAGTATTTT,CASSLDQTGTGSDTQYF
TRBJ1-5,.,TRBV15,few,TGTGCCACCACCGGGGGGGGATTTAATCAGCCCCAGCATTTT,CATTGGGFNQPQHF
TRBJ2-3,.,TRBV25-1,.,TGTGCCAGCAGTGAAGGCAAACAATCTCCCCGTCGAGATACGCAGTATTTT,CASSEGKQSPRRDTQYF
TRBJ2-2,.,TRBV19,few,TGTGCCAGTAGTACACGGCGGCAGACTAACACCGGGGAGCTGTTTTTT,CASSTRRQTNTGELFF
TRBJ2-7,.,TRBV4-1,.,TGCGCCAGCAGCCATGCCGGGACCAAATACGAGCAGTACTTC,CASSHAGTKYEQYF
TRBJ2-2,TRBD1,TRBV30,.,TGTGCCTGGAGCATCGGACAGGGGGCCGGGGAGCTGTTTTTT,CAWSIGQGAGELFF
TRBJ1-2,.,TRBV7-9,.,TGTGCCAGCAGCTTAACGGTCGGACTCCCGGCCTACACCTTC,CASSLTVGLPAYTF
TRBJ2-7,TRBD1,TRBV5-4,few,TGTGCCAGCAGCTTGGACTACAGGGGGCAAGATCCGCAGTACTTC,CASSLDYRGQDPQYF